This is a list of T cell receptor beta chains from one sample in a study of a mutant IDH1 vaccine in newly diagnosed glioma. TCRdb's copy holds only in-frame clones and misses some; the assay was immunoSEQ multiplex PCR. The sample includes about 32,000 clones, roughly 77% of them seen just once. Antigens of these TCRs are unknown. The sequenced sample was PBMCs, obtained from a glioma patient whose treatment included an IDH1 peptide vaccine. The receptors come from a young man with glioma. Both conserved end residues are part of each CDR3. Fields, in order: clone size, V gene, D gene, J gene, CDR3 DNA, CDR3 protein. The D gene is left open where the match is weak. Part of the rows lack a size; the others show once, few, many or a class for expanded clones.

-	TRBV2	-	TRBJ2-7	TGTGCCAGCAGTGGCCCAACATACGAGCAGTACTTC	CASSGPTYEQYF
-	TRBV11-3	-	TRBJ2-3	TGTGCCAGCAGCTTAGATTACCGGGAGACGCAGTATTTT	CASSLDYRETQYF
once	TRBV6-5	-	TRBJ2-5	TGTGCCAGCACCAAACAAGAGACCCAGTACTTC	CASTKQETQYF
-	TRBV7-2	-	TRBJ2-2	TGTGCCAGCAGCTTAAGGCGTACCCGGGAGAACACCGGGGAGCTGTTTTTT	CASSLRRTRENTGELFF
-	TRBV7-9	TRBD1	TRBJ2-7	TGTGCCAGCAGCTCCGGGACAGGGGACAACGAGCAGTACTTC	CASSSGTGDNEQYF
-	TRBV9	TRBD2	TRBJ2-1	TGTGCCAGCAGCCCCCTAGCGGGAGCTTCCTACAATGAGCAGTTCTTC	CASSPLAGASYNEQFF
few	TRBV6-1	-	TRBJ2-7	TGTGCCAGCAGTGAGGGGGATTCCTACGAGCAGTACTTC	CASSEGDSYEQYF
-	TRBV30	-	TRBJ2-3	TGTGCCTGGAGTGTTAGAAAAGGCACAGATACGCAGTATTTT	CAWSVRKGTDTQYF
-	TRBV30	TRBD1	TRBJ1-1	TGTGCCTGGGGACAGGACCCAACAATTGAAGCTTTCTTT	CAWGQDPTIEAFF
-	TRBV25-1	-	TRBJ2-5	TGTGCCAGCAGTTCCCAGGGCGAGACCCAGTACTTC	CASSSQGETQYF
-	TRBV5-1	-	TRBJ2-5	TGCGCCAGCAGCCTATCGACTCCTAGCGTAGGAGAGACCCAGTACTTC	CASSLSTPSVGETQYF
-	TRBV9	-	TRBJ1-3	TGTGCCAGCAGCGTAGACGGGGGCTCTGGAAACACCATATATTTT	CASSVDGGSGNTIYF
-	TRBV7-9	-	TRBJ1-1	TGTGCCAGCACCCTATGGGCGGGGATGAACACTGAAGCTTTCTTT	CASTLWAGMNTEAFF
once	TRBV7-2	-	TRBJ1-1	TGTGCCAGCAGCACCCCATCGGGGCAGGAAGCTTTCTTT	CASSTPSGQEAFF
-	TRBV5-1	TRBD2	TRBJ2-5	TGCGCCAGCAGCGGAGGGCGGGAGAGGGTAGAGACCCAGTACTTC	CASSGGRERVETQYF
-	TRBV6-4	-	TRBJ1-2	TGTGCCAGCAGTGACTCAGGAGGGGTGGGCTATGGCTACACCTTC	CASSDSGGVGYGYTF
-	TRBV10-3	-	TRBJ1-1	TGTGCCTCCCGGGGGATGAACACTGAAGCTTTCTTT	CASRGMNTEAFF
-	TRBV30	TRBD1	TRBJ1-4	TGTGCCTGGAGCGTGACAGGGTCTAATGAAAAACTGTTTTTT	CAWSVTGSNEKLFF
-	TRBV19	TRBD2	TRBJ2-7	TGTGCCGGTAGTCCTGGGACTAGCGGAGACTACGAGCAGTACTTC	CAGSPGTSGDYEQYF
-	TRBV12-5	-	TRBJ2-1	TGTGCTAGTGGGTCCTACAATGAGCAGTTCTTC	CASGSYNEQFF
-	TRBV30	-	TRBJ1-3	TGTGCCTGGAGAGCGGACGGCTCTGGAAACACCATATATTTT	CAWRADGSGNTIYF
-	TRBV27	-	TRBJ2-1	TGTGCCAGCAAGGTCCCCGGGGCCTCCTACAATGAGCAGTTCTTC	CASKVPGASYNEQFF
once	TRBV5-1	-	TRBJ1-5	TGCGCCAGCAGCTTGGATCGTACCCAGCCCCAGCATTTT	CASSLDRTQPQHF
-	TRBV5-1	TRBD1	TRBJ1-1	TGCGCCAGCAGCCCCACACAGGGGGCTCGGGCTTTCTTT	CASSPTQGARAFF
few	TRBV7-8	-	TRBJ1-1	TGTGCCAGCAGCTTAGAGCCACGGAGGACTGAAGCTTTCTTT	CASSLEPRRTEAFF
-	TRBV5-4	TRBD1	TRBJ1-1	TGTGCCAGCAGCTATGCCGGGACAGGGATGAACACTGAAGCTTTCTTT	CASSYAGTGMNTEAFF
-	TRBV27	-	TRBJ1-5	TGTGCCAGCAGTCCTGGACCAGGGACCCAGCATTTT	CASSPGPGTQHF
-	TRBV9	-	TRBJ2-7	TGTGCCAGCAGCGTAGCTCTCAGCGGCCCCTTCTACGAGCAGTACTTC	CASSVALSGPFYEQYF
-	TRBV7-9	-	TRBJ2-5	TGTGCCAGCAGCTTGTCGGGTACCCGGGAGACCCAGTACTTC	CASSLSGTRETQYF
-	TRBV7-7	TRBD1	TRBJ2-7	TGTGCCAGCAGTTTAGGGACAGGGAGCTACGAGCAGTACTTC	CASSLGTGSYEQYF
few	TRBV27	TRBD1	TRBJ1-2	TGTGCCAGCAGGCCGCCGCCCGGACAGGGGAGCTATGGCTACACCTTC	CASRPPPGQGSYGYTF
-	TRBV7-7	TRBD1	TRBJ2-6	TGTGCCAGCAGCCCGGGACAGGGGTTCTCTGGGGCCAACGTCCTGACTTTC	CASSPGQGFSGANVLTF
-	TRBV30	-	TRBJ2-7	TGTGCCTGGAGTGTATTTTACGAGCAGTACTTC	CAWSVFYEQYF
-	TRBV6-1	-	TRBJ1-5	TGTGCCAGCAGTGAACGTCAGACCTTGGGCTTGAGCAATCAGCCCCAGCATTTT	CASSERQTLGLSNQPQHF
-	TRBV7-2	-	TRBJ2-5	TGTGCCAGCAGCTTAACCCAAGAGACCCAGTACTTC	CASSLTQETQYF
once	TRBV19	TRBD1	TRBJ1-5	TGTGCCAGTAGTATTTGGACAGGGGACCAGCCCCAGCATTTT	CASSIWTGDQPQHF
-	TRBV5-6	-	TRBJ2-7	TGTGCCAGCAGCCGAGCAACTAGCTCCTACGAGCAGTACTTC	CASSRATSSYEQYF
-	TRBV6-6	-	TRBJ1-1	TGTGCCAGCATCCGGGGGGCATACACTGAAGCTTTCTTT	CASIRGAYTEAFF
-	TRBV10-3	-	TRBJ2-7	TGTGCCATCAGCGATAGTCGAGGGCAGGGTAATCTCTACGAGCAGTACTTC	CAISDSRGQGNLYEQYF
-	TRBV5-1	-	TRBJ2-5	TGCGCCAGCAGCTTGGGGGGCGGGATCCAAGAGACCCAGTACTTC	CASSLGGGIQETQYF
-	TRBV11-3	TRBD1	TRBJ2-6	TGTGCCAGCAGCTCCGGACAGGTCCTCTCTGGGGCCAACGTCCTGACTTTC	CASSSGQVLSGANVLTF
-	TRBV5-1	TRBD1	TRBJ2-1	TGCGCCAGCAGCCCGGGGACAGGACTAATCTACAATGAGCAGTTCTTC	CASSPGTGLIYNEQFF
-	TRBV4-2	-	TRBJ2-5	TGTGCCAGCAGCCAAGACACCGAACTACTGGAGACCCAGTACTTC	CASSQDTELLETQYF
few	TRBV6-5	-	TRBJ1-5	TGTGCCAGCAGTTACTCGAAAGGGCAGCCCCAGCATTTT	CASSYSKGQPQHF
once	TRBV5-4	-	TRBJ2-2	TGTGCCAGCAGCTCCCGGGACGTGGGCACCGGGGAGCTGTTTTTT	CASSSRDVGTGELFF
once	TRBV27	TRBD2	TRBJ2-7	TGTGCCAGCAACAGAGCGGGATCCTACGAGCAGTACTTC	CASNRAGSYEQYF
-	TRBV4-1	-	TRBJ2-5	TGCGCCAGCAGCCAAGAGTCCCGGCGGGAGACCCAGTACTTC	CASSQESRRETQYF
-	TRBV5-1	-	TRBJ2-2	TGCGCCAGCAGCTCCGTGGGCGGTAGGACCGGGGAGCTGTTTTTT	CASSSVGGRTGELFF
-	TRBV4-2	-	TRBJ1-3	TGTGCCAGCAGCCAAGATCGGGGGAATTCGCCTGGAAACACCATATATTTT	CASSQDRGNSPGNTIYF
few	TRBV5-1	-	TRBJ1-1	TGCGCCAGCAGCTTAGGGACATTAAACACTGAAGCTTTCTTT	CASSLGTLNTEAFF
-	TRBV5-1	TRBD2	TRBJ2-3	TGCGCCAGCAGCATAAGCGGGAGGGCAGATACGCAGTATTTT	CASSISGRADTQYF
once	TRBV4-1	TRBD2	TRBJ2-2	TGCGCCAGCACCCTCCGGGGAGGGGCTGGCGGGGAGCTGTTTTTT	CASTLRGGAGGELFF
-	TRBV29-1	TRBD1	TRBJ2-7	TGCAGCGTTGAAGAATTGGCTTCGCAGGGGGCCTACGAGCAGTACTTC	CSVEELASQGAYEQYF
-	TRBV29-1	-	TRBJ1-1	TGCAGCGTTGATGACGGGACTATGAACACTGAAGCTTTCTTT	CSVDDGTMNTEAFF
-	TRBV7-9	TRBD2	TRBJ2-3	TGTGCCAGCAGCGAGGCTAAAGCGGGGATCGGTACGCAGTATTTT	CASSEAKAGIGTQYF